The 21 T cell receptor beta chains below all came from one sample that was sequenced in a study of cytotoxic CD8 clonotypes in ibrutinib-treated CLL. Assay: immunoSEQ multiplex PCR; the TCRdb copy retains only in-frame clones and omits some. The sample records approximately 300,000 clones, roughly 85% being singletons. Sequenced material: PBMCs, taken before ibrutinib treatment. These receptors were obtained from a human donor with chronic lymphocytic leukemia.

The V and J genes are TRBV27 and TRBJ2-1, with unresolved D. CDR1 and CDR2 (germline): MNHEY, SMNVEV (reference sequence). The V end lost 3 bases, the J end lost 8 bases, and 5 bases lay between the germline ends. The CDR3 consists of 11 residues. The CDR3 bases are TGTGCCAGCAGTTTTGGCGATGAGCAGTTCTTC. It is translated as CASSFGDEQFF.

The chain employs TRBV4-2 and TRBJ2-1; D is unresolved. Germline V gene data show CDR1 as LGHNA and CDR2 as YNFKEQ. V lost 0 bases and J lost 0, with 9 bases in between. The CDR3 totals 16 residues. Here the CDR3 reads CASSQDIASSYNEQFF. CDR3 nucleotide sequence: TGTGCCAGCAGCCAAGATATTGCGAGCTCCTACAATGAGCAGTTCTTC.

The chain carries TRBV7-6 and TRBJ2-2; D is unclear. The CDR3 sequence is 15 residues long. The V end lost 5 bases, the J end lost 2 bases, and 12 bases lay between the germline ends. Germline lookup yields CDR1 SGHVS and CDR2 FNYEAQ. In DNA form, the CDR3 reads TGTGCCAGCAGCCGAACCCCGGGTAACACCGGGGAGCTGTTTTTT. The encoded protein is CASSRTPGNTGELFF. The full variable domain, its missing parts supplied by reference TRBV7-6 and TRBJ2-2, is GAGVSQSPRYKVTKRGQDVALRCDPISGHVSLYWYRQALGQGPEFLTYFNYEAQQDKSGLPNDRFSAERPEGSISTLTIQRTEQRDSAMYRCASSRTPGNTGELFFGEGSRLTVL.

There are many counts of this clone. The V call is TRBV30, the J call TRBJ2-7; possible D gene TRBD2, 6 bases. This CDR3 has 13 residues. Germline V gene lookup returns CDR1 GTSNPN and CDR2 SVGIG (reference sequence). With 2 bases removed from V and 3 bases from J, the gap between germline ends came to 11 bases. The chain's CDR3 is CAWSPVADYEQYF. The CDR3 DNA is TGTGCCTGGAGTCCGGTAGCGGACTACGAGCAGTACTTC.

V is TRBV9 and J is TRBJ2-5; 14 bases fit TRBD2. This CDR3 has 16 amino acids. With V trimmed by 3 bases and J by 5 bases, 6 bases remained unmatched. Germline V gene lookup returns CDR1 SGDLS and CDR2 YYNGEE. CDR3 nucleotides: TGTGCCAGCAGCGCGGGACTAGCGGGAGTTTGGGAGACCCAGTACTTC. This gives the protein CASSAGLAGVWETQYF.

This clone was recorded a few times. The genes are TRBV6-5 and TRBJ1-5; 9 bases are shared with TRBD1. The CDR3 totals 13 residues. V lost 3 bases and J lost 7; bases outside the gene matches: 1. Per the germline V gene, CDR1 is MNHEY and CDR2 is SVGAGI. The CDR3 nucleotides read TGTGCCAGCAGTTATGACAGGGGGCAGCCCCAGCATTTT. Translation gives CASSYDRGQPQHF.

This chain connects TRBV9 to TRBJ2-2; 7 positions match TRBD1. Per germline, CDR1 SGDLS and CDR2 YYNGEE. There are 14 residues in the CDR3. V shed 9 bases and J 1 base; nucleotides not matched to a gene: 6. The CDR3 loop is CATRGTENTGELFF. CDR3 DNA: TGTGCCACCAGGGGGACAGAGAACACCGGGGAGCTGTTTTTT.

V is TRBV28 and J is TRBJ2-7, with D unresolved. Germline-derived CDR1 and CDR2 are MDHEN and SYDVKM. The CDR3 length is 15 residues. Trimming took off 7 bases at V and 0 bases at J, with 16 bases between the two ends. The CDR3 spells CASNGRQRSSYEQYF. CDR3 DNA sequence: TGTGCCAGCAACGGTAGACAAAGGAGCTCCTACGAGCAGTACTTC.

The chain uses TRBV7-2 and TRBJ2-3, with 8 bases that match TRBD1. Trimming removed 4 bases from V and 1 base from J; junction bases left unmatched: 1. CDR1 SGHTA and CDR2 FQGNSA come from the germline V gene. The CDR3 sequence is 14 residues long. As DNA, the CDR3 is TGTGCCAGCAGCTCGGGACAGGGCACAGATACGCAGTATTTT. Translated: CASSSGQGTDTQYF.

CDR3 sequence (DNA): TGTGCCAGTAGTGGAGGGTTGTGGACTGAAGCTTTCTTT. Translation: CASSGGLWTEAFF. The genes are TRBV19 and TRBJ1-1; D is uncertain. The V and J ends lost 5 bases and 5 bases respectively, with 12 bases between them. The CDR3 extends over 13 amino acids. Germline-derived CDR1 and CDR2 are LNHDA and SQIVND (reference sequence). Complete variable domain (other parts from reference TRBV19 and TRBJ1-1): DGGITQSPKYLFRKEGQNVTLSCEQNLNHDAMYWYRQDPGQGLRLIYYSQIVNDFQKGDIAEGYSVSREKKESFPLTVTSAQKNPTAFYLCASSGGLWTEAFFGQGTRLTVV.

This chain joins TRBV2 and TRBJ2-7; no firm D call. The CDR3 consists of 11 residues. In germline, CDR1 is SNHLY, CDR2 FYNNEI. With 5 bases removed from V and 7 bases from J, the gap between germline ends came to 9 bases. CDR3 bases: TGTGCCAGCAGTTGGCCATCGGAGCAGTACTTC. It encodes CASSWPSEQYF.

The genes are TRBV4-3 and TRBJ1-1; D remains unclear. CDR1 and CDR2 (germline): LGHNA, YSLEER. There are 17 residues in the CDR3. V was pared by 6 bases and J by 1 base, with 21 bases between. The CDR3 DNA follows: TGCGCCAGCAGAGTTGGCAGGTTCATGGGGTGGAACACTGAAGCTTTCTTT. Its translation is CASRVGRFMGWNTEAFF.

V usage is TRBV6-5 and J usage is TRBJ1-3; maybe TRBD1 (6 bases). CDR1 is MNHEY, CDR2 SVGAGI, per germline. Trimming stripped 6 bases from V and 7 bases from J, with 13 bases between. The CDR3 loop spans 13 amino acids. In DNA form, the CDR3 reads TGTGCCAGCAGCCGGGACAATCGGAACACCATATATTTT. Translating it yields CASSRDNRNTIYF.

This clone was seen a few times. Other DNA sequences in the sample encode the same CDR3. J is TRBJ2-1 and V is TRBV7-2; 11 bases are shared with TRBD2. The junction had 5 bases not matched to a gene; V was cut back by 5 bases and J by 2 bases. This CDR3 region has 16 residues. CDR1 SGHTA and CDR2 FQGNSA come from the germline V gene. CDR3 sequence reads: CASSRLAGGTYNEQFF. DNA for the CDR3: TGTGCCAGCAGCAGATTAGCGGGAGGGACCTACAATGAGCAGTTCTTC.

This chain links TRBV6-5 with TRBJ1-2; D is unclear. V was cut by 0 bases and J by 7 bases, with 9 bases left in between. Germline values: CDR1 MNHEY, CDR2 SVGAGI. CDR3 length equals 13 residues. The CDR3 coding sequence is TGTGCCAGCAGTTACTCGAAGTCAGTTGGCTACACCTTC. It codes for CASSYSKSVGYTF.

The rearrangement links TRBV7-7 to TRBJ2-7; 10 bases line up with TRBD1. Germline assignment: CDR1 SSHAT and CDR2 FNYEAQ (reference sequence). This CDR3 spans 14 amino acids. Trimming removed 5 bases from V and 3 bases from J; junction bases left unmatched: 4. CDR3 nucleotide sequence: TGTGCCAGCAGCCTAGGACAGGGGGACTACGAGCAGTACTTC. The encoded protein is CASSLGQGDYEQYF.

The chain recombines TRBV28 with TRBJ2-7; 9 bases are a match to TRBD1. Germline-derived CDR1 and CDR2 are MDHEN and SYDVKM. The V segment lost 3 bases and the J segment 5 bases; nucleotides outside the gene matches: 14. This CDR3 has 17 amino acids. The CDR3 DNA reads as TGTGCCAGCAGTTTTCAGGGGAACAGGGGGCTAAAGAACGAGCAGTACTTC. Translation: CASSFQGNRGLKNEQYF.

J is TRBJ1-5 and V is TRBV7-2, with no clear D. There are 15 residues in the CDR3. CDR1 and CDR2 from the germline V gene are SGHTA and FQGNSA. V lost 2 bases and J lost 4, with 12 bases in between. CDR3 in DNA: TGTGCCAGCAGCTTAAAGGTGGGCAGAAATCAGCCCCAGCATTTT. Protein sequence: CASSLKVGRNQPQHF.

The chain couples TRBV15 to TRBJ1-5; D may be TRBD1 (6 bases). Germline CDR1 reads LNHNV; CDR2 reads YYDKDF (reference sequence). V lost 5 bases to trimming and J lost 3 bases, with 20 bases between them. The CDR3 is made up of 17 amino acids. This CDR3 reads CATSDILVQGNNQPQHF. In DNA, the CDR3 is TGTGCCACCAGCGACATCCTGGTACAGGGAAACAATCAGCCCCAGCATTTT.

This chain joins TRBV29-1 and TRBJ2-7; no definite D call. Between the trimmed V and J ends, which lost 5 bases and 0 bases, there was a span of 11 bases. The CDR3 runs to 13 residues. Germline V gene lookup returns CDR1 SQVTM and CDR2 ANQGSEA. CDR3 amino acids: CSVSGPLSYEQYF. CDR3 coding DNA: TGCAGCGTTTCGGGTCCCCTCTCCTACGAGCAGTACTTC.

CDR3 sequence (DNA): TGTGCCACCGAGAGGGTAGTGGAGGAGCAGTACTTC. Residues: CATERVVEEQYF. J is TRBJ2-7 and V is TRBV21-1; whether TRBD2, the table's D call, matches the DNA was not checked. TRBV21-1 is shown as a pseudogene. This CDR3 is built from 12 residues.